This T cell receptor (beta chain) was found in a study of CD8+ T cells in alopecia areata. As for treatment: oral pan-JAK inhibitor, 5-10 mg twice daily. Extracted RNA was reverse transcribed into cDNA, the sequencing template. The data were produced by immunoSEQ multiplex PCR, yet TCRdb's version contains in-frame clones alone and is incomplete. The repertoire holds around 200,000 clones, about three fifths seen once, with roughly 0.7% in the top ten. Per the germline V gene, CDR1 is SGHAT and CDR2 is FQNNGV. This CDR3 region has 14 residues. V lost 5 bases and J 1 base, leaving 12 bases between the germline ends.

The receptor comes from a human donor with alopecia areata. This sample comprised CD4+ T cells sorted from blood, obtained at week 4, from a patient treated with tofacitinib. The chain uses TRBV11-2 and TRBJ2-7; a weak D match, TRBD2 (6 bases). The CDR3 DNA reads TGTGCCAGCAGCCAACTAGCACGATCCTACGAGCAGTACTTC. It yields the protein CASSQLARSYEQYF.